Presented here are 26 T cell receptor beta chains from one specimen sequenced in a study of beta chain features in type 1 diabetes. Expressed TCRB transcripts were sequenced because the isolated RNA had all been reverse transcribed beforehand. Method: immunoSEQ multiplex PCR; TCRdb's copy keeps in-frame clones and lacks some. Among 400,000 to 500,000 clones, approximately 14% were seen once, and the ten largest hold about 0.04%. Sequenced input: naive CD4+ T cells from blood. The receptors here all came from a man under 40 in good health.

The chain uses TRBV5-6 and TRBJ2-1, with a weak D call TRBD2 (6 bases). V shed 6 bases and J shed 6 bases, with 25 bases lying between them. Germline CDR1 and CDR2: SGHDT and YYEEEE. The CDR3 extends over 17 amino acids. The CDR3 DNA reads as TGTGCCAGCACCAGTCACCGGGACTCCAATTACCTCAATGAGCAGTTCTTC. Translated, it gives CASTSHRDSNYLNEQFF.

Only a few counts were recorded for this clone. The CDR3 bases are TGTGCCAGCCGGACCCAAACAGATACGCAGTATTTT. Translation: CASRTQTDTQYF. The rearrangement joins TRBV25-1 to TRBJ2-3, with D hard to call. Per the germline V gene, CDR1 is MGHDK and CDR2 is SYGVNS. This CDR3 region has 12 residues. Trimming removed 8 bases at V and 3 bases at J, with 9 bases between.

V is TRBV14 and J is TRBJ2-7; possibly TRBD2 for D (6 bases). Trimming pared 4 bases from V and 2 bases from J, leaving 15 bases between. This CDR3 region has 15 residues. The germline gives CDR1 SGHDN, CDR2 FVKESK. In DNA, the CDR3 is TGTGCCAGCAGCCGGGGCCAGCGGGCGACCTACGAGCAGTACGTC. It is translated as CASSRGQRATYEQYV.

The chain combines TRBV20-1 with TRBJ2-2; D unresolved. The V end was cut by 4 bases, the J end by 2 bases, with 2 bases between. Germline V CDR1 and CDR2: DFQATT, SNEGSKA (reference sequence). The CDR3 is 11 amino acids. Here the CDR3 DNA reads TGCAGTGCTACTAACACCGGGGAGCTGTTTTTT. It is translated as CSATNTGELFF.

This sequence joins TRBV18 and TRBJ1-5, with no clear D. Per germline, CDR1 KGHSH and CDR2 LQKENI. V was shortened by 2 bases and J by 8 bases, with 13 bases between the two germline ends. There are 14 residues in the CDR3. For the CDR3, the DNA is TGTGCCAGCTCACCAAGGGAGAGTTTGGAGCCCCAGCATTTT. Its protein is CASSPRESLEPQHF.

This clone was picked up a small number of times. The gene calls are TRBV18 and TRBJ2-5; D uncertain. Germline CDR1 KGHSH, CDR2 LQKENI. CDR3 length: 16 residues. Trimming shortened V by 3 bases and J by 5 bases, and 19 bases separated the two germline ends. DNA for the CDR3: TGTGCCAGCTCACCCGCGTCGGGCGGACGTCGGGAGACCCAGTACTTC. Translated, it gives CASSPASGGRRETQYF.

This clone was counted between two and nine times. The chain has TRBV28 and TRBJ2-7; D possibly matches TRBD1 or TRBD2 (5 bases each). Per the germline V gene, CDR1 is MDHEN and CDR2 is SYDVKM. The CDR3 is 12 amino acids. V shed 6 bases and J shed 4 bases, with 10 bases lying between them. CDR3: CASRGRLYEQYV. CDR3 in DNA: TGTGCCAGCAGGGGACGCCTTTACGAGCAGTACGTC.

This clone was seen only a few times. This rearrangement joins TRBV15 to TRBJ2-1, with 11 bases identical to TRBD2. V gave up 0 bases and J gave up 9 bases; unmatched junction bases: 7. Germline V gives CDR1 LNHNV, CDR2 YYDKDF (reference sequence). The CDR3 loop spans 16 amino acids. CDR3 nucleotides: TGTGCCACCAGCAGAGATCTAGCGGGGGGTAAGGCTGAGCAGTTCTTC. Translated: CATSRDLAGGKAEQFF.

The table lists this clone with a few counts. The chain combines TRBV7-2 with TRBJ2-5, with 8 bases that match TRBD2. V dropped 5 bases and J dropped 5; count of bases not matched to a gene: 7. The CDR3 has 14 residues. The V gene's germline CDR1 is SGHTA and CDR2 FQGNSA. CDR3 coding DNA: TGTGCCAGCAGCCACAGCGGGGGTGGCGAGACCCAGTACTTC. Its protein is CASSHSGGGETQYF.

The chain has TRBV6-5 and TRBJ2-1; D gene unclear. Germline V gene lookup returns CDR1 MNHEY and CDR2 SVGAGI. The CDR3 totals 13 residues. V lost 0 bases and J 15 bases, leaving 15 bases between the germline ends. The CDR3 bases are TGTGCCAGCAGTTACTCGACCGGAAATCGTTGGTTCTTC. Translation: CASSYSTGNRWFF.

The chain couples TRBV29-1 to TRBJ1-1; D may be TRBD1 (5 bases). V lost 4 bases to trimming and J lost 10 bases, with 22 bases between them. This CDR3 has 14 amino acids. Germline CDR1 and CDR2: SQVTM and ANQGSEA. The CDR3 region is CSVVRRGSLRVAFF. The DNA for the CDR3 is TGCAGCGTTGTTAGGAGGGGCTCTCTTAGGGTAGCTTTCTTT. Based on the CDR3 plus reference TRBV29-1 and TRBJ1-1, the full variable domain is SAVISQKPSRDICQRGTSLTIQCQVDSQVTMMFWYRQQPGQSLTLIATANQGSEATYESGFVIDKFPISRPNLTFSTLTVSNMSPEDSSIYLCSVVRRGSLRVAFFGQGTRLTVV.

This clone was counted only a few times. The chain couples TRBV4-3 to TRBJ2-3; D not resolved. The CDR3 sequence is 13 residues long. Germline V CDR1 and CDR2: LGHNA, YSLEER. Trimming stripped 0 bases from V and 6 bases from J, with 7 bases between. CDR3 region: CASSQDTWDTQYF. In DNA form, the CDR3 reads TGCGCCAGCAGCCAAGATACGTGGGATACGCAGTATTTT.

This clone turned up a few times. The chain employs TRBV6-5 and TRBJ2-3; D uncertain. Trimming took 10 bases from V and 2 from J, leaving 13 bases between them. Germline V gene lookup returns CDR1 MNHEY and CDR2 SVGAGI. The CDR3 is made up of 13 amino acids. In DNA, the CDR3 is TGTGCCACCACAGTACCTTCCACAGATACGCAGTATTTT. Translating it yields CATTVPSTDTQYF.

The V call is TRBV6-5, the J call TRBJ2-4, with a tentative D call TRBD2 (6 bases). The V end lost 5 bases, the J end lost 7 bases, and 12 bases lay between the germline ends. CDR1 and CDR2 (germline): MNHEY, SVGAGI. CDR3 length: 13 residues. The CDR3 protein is CASSPPGLNIQYF. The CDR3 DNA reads TGTGCCAGCAGTCCACCGGGACTGAACATTCAGTACTTC.

The chain's CDR3 is CASSQDRAGVDNEQFF. The DNA of the CDR3 is TGCGCCAGCAGCCAAGATCGAGCGGGAGTTGACAATGAGCAGTTCTTC. J is TRBJ2-1 and V is TRBV4-3; the match to TRBD2 covers 8 bases. The V gene end was trimmed by 0 bases and the J gene end by 5 bases; junction bases not matched to a gene: 6. CDR3 length equals 16 residues. Germline lookup yields CDR1 LGHNA and CDR2 YSLEER.

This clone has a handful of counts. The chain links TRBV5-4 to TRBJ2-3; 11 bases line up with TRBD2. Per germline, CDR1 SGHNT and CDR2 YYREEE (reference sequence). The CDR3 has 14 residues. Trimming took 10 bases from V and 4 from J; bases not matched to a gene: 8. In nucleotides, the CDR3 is TGTGCCGGAAGCACTAGCGGGGGTTCAGATACGCAGTATTTT. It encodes CAGSTSGGSDTQYF.

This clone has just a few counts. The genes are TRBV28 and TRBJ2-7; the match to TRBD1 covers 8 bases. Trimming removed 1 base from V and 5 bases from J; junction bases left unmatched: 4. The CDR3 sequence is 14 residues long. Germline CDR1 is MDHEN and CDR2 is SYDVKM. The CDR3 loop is CASSLSPGQDEQYV. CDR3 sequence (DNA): TGTGCCAGCAGTTTATCTCCGGGACAGGACGAGCAGTACGTC.

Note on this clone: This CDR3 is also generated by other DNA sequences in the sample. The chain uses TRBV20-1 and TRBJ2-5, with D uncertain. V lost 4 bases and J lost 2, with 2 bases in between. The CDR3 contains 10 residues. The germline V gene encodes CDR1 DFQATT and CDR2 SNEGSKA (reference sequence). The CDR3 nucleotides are TGCAGTGCTATTCAAGAGACCCAGTACTTC. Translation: CSAIQETQYF.

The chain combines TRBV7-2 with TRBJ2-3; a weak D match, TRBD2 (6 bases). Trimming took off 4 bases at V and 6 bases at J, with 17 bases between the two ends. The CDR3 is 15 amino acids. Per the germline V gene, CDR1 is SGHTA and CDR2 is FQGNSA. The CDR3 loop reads CASSSGTALRDTQYF. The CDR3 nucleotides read TGTGCCAGCAGCTCCGGGACTGCATTAAGGGATACGCAGTATTTT.

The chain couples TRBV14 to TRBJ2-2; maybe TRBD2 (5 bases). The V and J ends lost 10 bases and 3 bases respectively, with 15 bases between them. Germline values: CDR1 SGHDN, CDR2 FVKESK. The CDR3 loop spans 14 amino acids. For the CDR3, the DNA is TGTGCCACCATTAGCCAGCGGTACACCGGGGAGCTGTTTTTT. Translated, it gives CATISQRYTGELFF.

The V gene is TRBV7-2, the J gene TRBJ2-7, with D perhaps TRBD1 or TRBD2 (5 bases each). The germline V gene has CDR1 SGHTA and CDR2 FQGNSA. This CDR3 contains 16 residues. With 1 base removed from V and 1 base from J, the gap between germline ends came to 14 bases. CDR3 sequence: CASSLGGVQASYEQYV. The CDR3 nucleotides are TGTGCCAGCAGCTTAGGAGGGGTACAGGCATCCTACGAGCAGTACGTC.

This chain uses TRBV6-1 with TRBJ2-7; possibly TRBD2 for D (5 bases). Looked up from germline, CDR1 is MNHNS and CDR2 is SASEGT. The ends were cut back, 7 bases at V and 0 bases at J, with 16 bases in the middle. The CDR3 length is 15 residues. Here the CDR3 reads CASIPSTGYSYEQYV. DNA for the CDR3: TGTGCCAGCATTCCATCAACGGGGTACTCCTACGAGCAGTACGTC.

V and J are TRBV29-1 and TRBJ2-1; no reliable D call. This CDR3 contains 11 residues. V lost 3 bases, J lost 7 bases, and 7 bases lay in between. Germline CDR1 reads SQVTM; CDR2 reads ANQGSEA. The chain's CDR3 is CSVDVANEQFF. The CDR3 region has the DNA TGCAGCGTTGATGTGGCGAATGAGCAGTTCTTC.

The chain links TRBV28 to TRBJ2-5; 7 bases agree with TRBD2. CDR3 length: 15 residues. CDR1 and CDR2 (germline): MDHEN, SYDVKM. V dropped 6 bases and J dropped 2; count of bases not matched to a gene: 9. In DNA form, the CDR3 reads TGTGCCAGCAGGGACTATGTCGGGAGGCAAGAGACCCAGTACTTC. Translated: CASRDYVGRQETQYF.

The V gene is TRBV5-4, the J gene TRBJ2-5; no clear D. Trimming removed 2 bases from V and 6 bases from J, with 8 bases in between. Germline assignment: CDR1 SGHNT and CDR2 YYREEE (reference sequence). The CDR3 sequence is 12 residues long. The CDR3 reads CASSFRLKTQYF. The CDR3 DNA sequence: TGTGCCAGCAGCTTCCGACTTAAGACCCAGTACTTC.

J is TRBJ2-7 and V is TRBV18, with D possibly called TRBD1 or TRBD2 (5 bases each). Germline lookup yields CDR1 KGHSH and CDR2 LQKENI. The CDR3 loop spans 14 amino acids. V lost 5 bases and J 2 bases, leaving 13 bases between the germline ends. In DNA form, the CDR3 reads TGTGCCAGCTCAACTAGACAGACCGCCTACGAGCAGTACTTC. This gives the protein CASSTRQTAYEQYF.